This T cell receptor (beta chain) was captured in a study of regulatory dendritic cells for organ transplantation. Study results and limitations: Memory T cells were less diverse than naive, with memory CD8+ most oligoclonal. Mature dendritic cells appeared to drive more memory CD8+ clonal expansion than regulatory ones.

About this clone itself: Its target is not known.

FACS sorted CD4+ or CD8+ T cells into CD45RA+ naive and CD45RO+ memory. Sequencing used immunoSEQ multiplex PCR; TCRdb keeps in-frame clones, though not all of them. The sample lists 30,000 to 40,000 clones; about 88% were seen once. The sequenced material came from naive CD4+ T cells from blood. Subset described: CD45RA+ naive T cells. This sequence was found in a human donor in good health.

CDR3 in amino acids: CASSHRSTTYEQYF. The CDR3 DNA reads as TGCGCCAGCAGCCATAGGAGTACGACCTACGAGCAGTACTTC. This chain uses TRBV4-1 with TRBJ2-7; D is unclear. The V end lost 3 bases, the J end lost 2 bases, and 11 bases lay between the germline ends. From germline, CDR1 is MGHRA and CDR2 YSYEKL. The CDR3 is 14 amino acids.